The present T cell receptor beta chain was sequenced within a study of blood T cell repertoires in COVID-19. Study in general: Sites across the United States, Italy and Spain contributed samples from acute and convalescent COVID-19. T cells, B-cell-depleted T cells, or PBMCs supplied cDNA or gDNA.

V shed 0 bases and J shed 12 bases, with 9 bases lying between them. The CDR3 consists of 12 residues. CDR1 is LGHNA and CDR2 is YSLEER in the germline V gene. The authors' processing: Nucleated cell counts were estimated from reference gene primer amplification. The table came from immunoSEQ multiplex PCR; TCRdb's copy has only in-frame clones and leaves some out. That table furnishes V, J and clone size, whereas the DNA furnished D and trimming. The sample consists of around 250,000 clones, 85% to 90% of them appearing once. The TCR comes from a woman in her forties who had recovered from COVID-19. The chain combines TRBV4-3 with TRBJ1-3; D is undetermined. The sequencing sample was made of peripheral blood. The CDR3 loop reads CASSQDGVGIYF. The CDR3 nucleotides are TGCGCCAGCAGCCAAGACGGGGTTGGCATATATTTT.